This T cell receptor beta chain was captured in a study of cytomegalovirus exposure and HLA in healthy donors. Whole-study results and caveats: Both high specificity and high sensitivity reportedly marked the classifier's diagnosis of cytomegalovirus status. Earlier analysis found most TCR beta V segments productive about 87% or about 30% of the time.

The germline CDR1 and CDR2 sequences are MNHNS and SASEGT. V dropped 5 bases and J dropped 3 bases, with 8 bases sitting between them. The CDR3 has 13 amino acids. Points on this clone: Its target is unknown.

With 60 Vbeta and 13 Jbeta primers, the PCR was carried out. TCRdb's table, derived via immunoSEQ multiplex PCR, lists solely in-frame clones and lacks some. The table lists roughly 120,000 clones, 75% to 80% of them singletons. This chain connects TRBV6-1 to TRBJ1-3, with unresolved D. Sequences were obtained from PBMCs. This sequence originates from a man aged 35 to 55 in good health and CMV-seronegative. The CDR3 region is CASSPTGGNTIYF. In DNA, the CDR3 is TGTGCCAGCAGTCCCACGGGTGGAAACACCATATATTTT.